These 3 T cell receptor beta chains originate from one sample sequenced in a study of shared clonotypes between healthy human individuals. Using immunoSEQ multiplex PCR, the repertoire was profiled, and TCRdb retains in-frame clones only, with some absent. The sample has about 480,000 clones, approximately 85% seen once. Sequenced material: PBMCs. The source of these receptors is a woman in her thirties or forties in good health. Some clones in this sample may be carry-over from other donors' samples.

The rearrangement links TRBV10-3 to TRBJ2-1; TRBD1 or TRBD2 may be the D gene (5 bases each). V was cut by 4 bases and J by 8 bases, with 18 bases left in between. This CDR3 has 15 amino acids. Germline-derived CDR1 and CDR2 are ENHRY and SYGVKD. The CDR3 is CAISGPDRGPHEQFF. The CDR3 DNA reads as TGTGCCATCAGTGGGCCGGATCGGGGCCCCCATGAGCAGTTCTTC.

This chain uses TRBV2 with TRBJ2-7, with 8 bases that match TRBD2. The V gene's germline CDR1 is SNHLY and CDR2 FYNNEI. This CDR3 is 14 amino acids long. V lost 8 bases, J lost 3 bases, and 9 bases stayed unmatched. The CDR3 loop reads CASGHGGAFYEQYF. The DNA of the CDR3 is TGTGCCAGCGGCCACGGGGGGGCTTTCTACGAGCAGTACTTC.

The chain couples TRBV25-1 to TRBJ2-1; 10 nucleotides agree with TRBD2. Trimming took 4 bases from V and 8 from J; bases not matched to a gene: 8. The CDR3 has 15 residues. The germline V gene encodes CDR1 MGHDK and CDR2 SYGVNS. The DNA for the CDR3 is TGTGCCAGCAGTGTTCTAGCGGGAGATATCGATGAGCAGTTCTTC. Translation: CASSVLAGDIDEQFF.